The next 8 T cell receptor beta chains were all read from a single sample in a study of ipilimumab plus nivolumab after autologous stem cell transplantation. The table came from immunoSEQ multiplex PCR; TCRdb's copy has only in-frame clones and leaves some out. The sample lists roughly 16,000 clones, approximately 80% occurring once. The specimen comprised PBMCs, sampled in a trial of ipilimumab plus nivolumab as post-transplant consolidation. These receptors were obtained from a male donor with diffuse large B-cell lymphoma.

This clone was detected once. The chain has TRBV30 and TRBJ2-2, with D maybe TRBD2 (6 bases). CDR1 and CDR2 (germline): GTSNPN, SVGIG (reference sequence). V was pared by 3 bases and J by 7 bases, with 12 bases between. CDR3 length equals 13 residues. CDR3 sequence: CAWSRDFSGELFF. CDR3 nucleotides: TGTGCCTGGAGCCGGGACTTTAGCGGGGAGCTGTTTTTT.

The gene calls are TRBV19 and TRBJ2-7, with D maybe TRBD2 (6 bases). The ends were cut back, 3 bases at V and 2 bases at J, with 14 bases in the middle. CDR1 is LNHDA, CDR2 SQIVND, per germline (reference sequence). This CDR3 spans 15 amino acids. The CDR3 sequence is CASSMRAGIPYEQYF. The CDR3 DNA sequence: TGTGCCAGTAGTATGCGTGCGGGAATACCCTACGAGCAGTACTTC. The full variable domain, rest sourced from reference TRBV19 and TRBJ2-7, is DGGITQSPKYLFRKEGQNVTLSCEQNLNHDAMYWYRQDPGQGLRLIYYSQIVNDFQKGDIAEGYSVSREKKESFPLTVTSAQKNPTAFYLCASSMRAGIPYEQYFGPGTRLTVT.

V gene TRBV7-2 combines with J gene TRBJ1-2; 10 nucleotides match TRBD1. CDR1 and CDR2 (germline): SGHTA, FQGNSA. V lost 1 base and J lost 7; bases outside the gene matches: 6. This CDR3 region has 15 residues. The CDR3 here is CASSLGSGTGVGYTF. The CDR3 DNA reads TGTGCCAGCAGCTTAGGGTCCGGGACAGGGGTTGGCTACACCTTC.

This clone has just a few counts. The chain has TRBV6-1 and TRBJ1-2, with D perhaps matching TRBD1 (6 bases). V lost 4 bases and J lost 6, with 12 bases in between. The germline CDR1 and CDR2 sequences are MNHNS and SASEGT. This CDR3 has 13 amino acids. DNA of the CDR3: TGTGCCAGCAGTGTACAGGGAAACGATGGCTACACCTTC. This translates into CASSVQGNDGYTF.

The rearrangement uses TRBV6-5 and TRBJ1-5, with D perhaps matching TRBD1 (6 bases). The V end lost 5 bases, the J end lost 4 bases, and 12 bases lay between the germline ends. This CDR3 contains 14 residues. Germline-derived CDR1 and CDR2 are MNHEY and SVGAGI. Written as DNA, the CDR3 is TGTGCCAGCAGTGAGTCAGGGGTTAATCAGCCCCAGCATTTT. Protein product: CASSESGVNQPQHF.

The chain uses TRBV4-3 and TRBJ2-7, with 15 positions matching TRBD2. This CDR3 has 19 amino acids. Germline V gene sequence: CDR1 LGHNA, CDR2 YSLEER. The V and J ends lost 0 bases and 0 bases, in that order; junction bases with no gene match: 6. DNA for the CDR3: TGCGCCAGCAGCCAAGAGTTGGGGACTAGCGGGGGGTACTCCTACGAGCAGTACTTC. Residues: CASSQELGTSGGYSYEQYF.

V is TRBV19 and J is TRBJ1-5, with 7 positions matching TRBD1. This CDR3 is 16 amino acids long. With 1 base clipped from V and 7 bases from J, the junction kept 10 bases outside the gene matches. Germline V gene data show CDR1 as LNHDA and CDR2 as SQIVND (reference sequence). CDR3 DNA: TGTGCCAGTAGTATAGGAGGCAGGGGGAGCCGCCAGCCCCAGCATTTT. Translation gives CASSIGGRGSRQPQHF.

V usage is TRBV7-2 and J usage is TRBJ2-7; D is uncertain. Trimming cost V 0 bases and J 3 bases, with 9 bases left between them. CDR3 size: 14 residues. The germline CDR1 and CDR2 sequences are SGHTA and FQGNSA. The CDR3 nucleotides read TGTGCCAGCAGCTTAGCGTTAAGGGACTACGAGCAGTACTTC. It yields the protein CASSLALRDYEQYF.